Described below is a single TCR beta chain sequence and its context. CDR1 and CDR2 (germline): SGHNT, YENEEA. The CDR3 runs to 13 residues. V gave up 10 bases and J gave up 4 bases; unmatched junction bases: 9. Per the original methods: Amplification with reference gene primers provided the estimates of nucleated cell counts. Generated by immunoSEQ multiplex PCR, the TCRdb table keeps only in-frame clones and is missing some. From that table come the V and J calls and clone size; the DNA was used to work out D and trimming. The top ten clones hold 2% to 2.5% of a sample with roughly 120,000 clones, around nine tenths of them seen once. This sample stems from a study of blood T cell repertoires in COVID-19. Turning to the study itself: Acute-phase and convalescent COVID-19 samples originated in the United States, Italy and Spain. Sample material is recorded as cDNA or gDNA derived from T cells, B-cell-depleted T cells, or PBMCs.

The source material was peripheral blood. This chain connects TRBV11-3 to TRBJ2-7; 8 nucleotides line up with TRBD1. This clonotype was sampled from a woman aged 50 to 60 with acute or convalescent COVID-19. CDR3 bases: TGTGCCACCTCGCAGGGGGCGGGATACGAGCAGTACTTC. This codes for CATSQGAGYEQYF.